This T cell receptor beta chain was recorded in a study of blood T cell repertoires in COVID-19. For the study at large: Sites in the United States, Italy and Spain provided acute and convalescent COVID-19 samples.

CDR1 is LGHDT, CDR2 YNNKEL, per germline (reference sequence). V was clipped by 2 bases and J by 5 bases; unmatched bases: 5. The CDR3 length is 16 residues. Source study methods: Reference gene primer amplification gave nucleated cell count estimates. Only in-frame clones appear in the TCRdb table, and some are missing; sequencing was by immunoSEQ multiplex PCR. V and J calls and clone size are given by that table; D and trimming were obtained from the DNA. The sample carries 150,000 to 160,000 clones, roughly 82% recorded once. This rearrangement joins TRBV3-1 (or the pseudogene TRBV3-2) to TRBJ2-7; 14 bases align to TRBD2. The receptor was isolated from a woman in her forties or fifties with acute or convalescent COVID-19. The sequenced material came from peripheral blood. CDR3 DNA sequence: TGTGCCAGCAGCCAATCCGGGACTAGCGGGAGTAACGAGCAGTACTTC. Amino acids: CASSQSGTSGSNEQYF.